These 9 T cell receptor beta chains came from one sample sequenced in a study of CD8 T cells in ankylosing spondylitis. Regarding the study as a whole: Blood of patients with ankylosing spondylitis appeared to be characterized by a TCR beta motif of about eight highly homologous variants.

What these receptors recognize is not known. TCRdb used MiXCR to reprocess the 5' RACE reads, holding one entry per CDR3 protein. The sample consists of around 130,000 distinct CDR3 sequences, about 15% of them appearing once. Sequenced sample: blood, either unsorted or a sorted T cell fraction (not recorded which). The receptors shown here come from a male donor with ankylosing spondylitis.

In this sample, this clonotype turned up a few times. This chain links TRBV12-3 or TRBV12-4 with TRBJ2-1; D perhaps matches TRBD2 (6 bases). Trimming stripped 1 base from V and 7 bases from J, with 8 bases between. CDR3 length equals 13 residues. CDR3 DNA sequence: TGTGCCAGCAGTTTAGGCCGGGGGAATGAGCAGTTCTTC. Translation gives CASSLGRGNEQFF.

V and J are TRBV7-9 and TRBJ2-7; D could derive from TRBD1 or TRBD2 (5 bases each). Trimming pared 6 bases from V and 6 bases from J, leaving 12 bases between. This CDR3 comprises 12 residues. The germline CDR1 and CDR2 sequences are SEHNR and FQNEAQ (reference sequence). The CDR3 sequence is CASSGEGTEQYF. CDR3 nucleotides: TGTGCCAGCAGTGGCGAGGGGACCGAGCAGTACTTC. The variable domain in full, completed from reference TRBV7-9 and TRBJ2-7, reads DTGVSQNPRHKITKRGQNVTFRCDPISEHNRLYWYRQTLGQGPEFLTYFQNEAQLEKSRLLSDRFSAERPKGSFSTLEIQRTEQGDSAMYLCASSGEGTEQYFGPGTRLTVT.

A few counts support this clonotype. The CDR3 loop is CSVENGLAPVGDTQYF. CDR3 coding DNA: TGCAGCGTTGAAAATGGACTAGCGCCGGTGGGAGATACGCAGTATTTT. This chain connects TRBV29-1 to TRBJ2-3; 9 bases are shared with TRBD2. J gave up 5 bases and V 2 bases, and 11 bases lay outside the gene matches. The CDR3 is made up of 16 amino acids. Germline V CDR1 and CDR2: SQVTM, ANQGSEA.

V usage is TRBV18 and J usage is TRBJ2-3; no reliable D call. The germline V gene encodes CDR1 KGHSH and CDR2 LQKENI. The V and J ends lost 3 bases and 6 bases respectively, with 13 bases between them. This CDR3 comprises 14 residues. The CDR3 DNA is TGTGCCAGCTCACCGGCCCAGGAGCAGGATACGCAGTATTTT. It yields the protein CASSPAQEQDTQYF.

The V call is TRBV9, the J call TRBJ2-7; 9 nucleotides match TRBD2. Losses at the gene ends were 0 bases for V and 3 bases for J; bases not matched to a gene: 7. The CDR3 length is 16 residues. Germline V gene lookup returns CDR1 SGDLS and CDR2 YYNGEE. The CDR3 DNA is TGTGCCAGCAGCGTAGCTGGAATAGCGGGAGTCTACGAGCAGTACTTC. As protein: CASSVAGIAGVYEQYF.

CDR3 region: CSVARDPTHEQYF. For the CDR3, the DNA is TGCAGCGTGGCTCGGGACCCTACTCACGAGCAGTACTTC. V and J are TRBV29-1 and TRBJ2-7, with D perhaps given as TRBD1 or TRBD2 (5 bases each). CDR1 and CDR2 from the germline V gene are SQVTM and ANQGSEA. Deletions cut 6 bases from V and 5 bases from J, with 17 bases between. There are 13 residues in the CDR3.

This clonotype occurred a few times. The chain links TRBV5-1 to TRBJ1-4, with D perhaps TRBD1 (5 bases). The CDR3 sequence is 14 residues long. The germline CDR1 and CDR2 sequences are SGHRS and YFSETQ. Between the trimmed V and J ends, which lost 4 bases and 8 bases, there was a span of 15 bases. CDR3 nucleotide sequence: TGCGCCAGCAGCCCGGGGGATCGGGGCGAAAAACTGTTTTTT. The encoded protein is CASSPGDRGEKLFF. The full variable domain, its missing parts supplied by reference TRBV5-1 and TRBJ1-4, is KAGVTQTPRYLIKTRGQQVTLSCSPISGHRSVSWYQQTPGQGLQFLFEYFSETQRNKGNFPGRFSGRQFSNSRSEMNVSTLELGDSALYLCASSPGDRGEKLFFGSGTQLSVL.

This chain connects TRBV7-8 to TRBJ2-4, with a possible D match to TRBD1 (5 bases). The CDR3 consists of 14 residues. Germline V lookup: CDR1 SGHVS, CDR2 FQNEAQ. The ends were cut back, 1 base at V and 4 bases at J, with 8 bases in the middle. The CDR3 spells CASSLDAGKNIQYF. The CDR3 bases are TGTGCCAGCAGCTTAGATGCAGGGAAAAACATTCAGTACTTC.

This clonotype was detected once. The rearrangement joins TRBV12-3 or TRBV12-4 to TRBJ2-7, with 9 bases identical to TRBD2. The CDR3 length is 16 residues. V was clipped by 3 bases and J by 5 bases; unmatched bases: 11. DNA for the CDR3: TGTGCCAGCAGTTTTAGGGCGGGAGGGCCGGCAAACGAGCAGTACTTC. As protein: CASSFRAGGPANEQYF.